The following is a TCR beta chain sequence with its context. Its antigen is still unknown. Using RNA transcripts as the source, TCR beta CDR3 regions were amplified. The TCR CDR3 first-round RT-PCR relied on the HTBI primer set. TCRdb ran MiXCR on the multiplex PCR reads and lists one entry per CDR3 protein. The sample consists of over 450,000 distinct CDR3 sequences, approximately 15% of them appearing once. The diagnostic basis comprised clinical symptoms, serum thyroxine and TRAb, thyroid ultrasound and orbital computed tomography. Fresh peripheral blood, roughly 10 ml of it, supplied the PBMCs. V shed 3 bases, J shed 1 base, and the junction held 11 bases outside the gene matches. Germline CDR1 is DFQATT and CDR2 is SNEGSKA (reference sequence). The CDR3 has 16 residues. This sample was taken from a study of T cells in Graves' hyperthyroidism and ophthalmopathy. Study-wide results and limits: Blood samples included most of the expanded thyroid clonotypes exceeding 0.001. Model output signaled ophthalmopathy a median around 5.9 months ahead of onset.

This sequence was found in a woman aged 18-29 years with Graves' hyperthyroidism. This chain connects TRBV20-1 to TRBJ2-7, with 8 nucleotides matching TRBD2. Sequencing used blood. CDR3 region: CSASDVTSGGSYEQYF. The CDR3 region has the DNA TGCAGTGCTAGTGACGTCACTAGCGGAGGTTCCTACGAGCAGTACTTC.